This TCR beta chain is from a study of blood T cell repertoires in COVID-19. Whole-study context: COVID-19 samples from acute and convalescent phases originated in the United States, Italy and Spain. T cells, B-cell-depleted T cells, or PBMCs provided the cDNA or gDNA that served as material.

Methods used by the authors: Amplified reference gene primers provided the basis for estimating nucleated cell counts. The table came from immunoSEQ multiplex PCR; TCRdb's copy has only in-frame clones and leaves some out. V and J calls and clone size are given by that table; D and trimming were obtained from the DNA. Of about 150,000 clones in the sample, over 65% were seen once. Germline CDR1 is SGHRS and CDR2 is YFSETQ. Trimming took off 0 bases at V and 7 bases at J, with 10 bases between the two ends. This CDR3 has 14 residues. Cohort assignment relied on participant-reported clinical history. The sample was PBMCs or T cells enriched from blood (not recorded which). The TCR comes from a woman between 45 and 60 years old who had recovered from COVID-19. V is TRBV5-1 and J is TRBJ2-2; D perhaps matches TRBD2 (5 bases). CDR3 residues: CASSLGVEGGELFF. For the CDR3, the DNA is TGCGCCAGCAGCTTGGGTGTTGAGGGCGGGGAGCTGTTTTTT.